This T cell receptor beta chain stems from a study of T cell repertoires in cytomegalovirus infection. From the reads, TCRdb called clonotypes with MiXCR, one entry per CDR3 protein. The sample shows some 220,000 distinct CDR3 sequences, approximately 40% of them seen only once. The CDR3 is 14 amino acids. The germline CDR1 and CDR2 sequences are SGDLS and YYNGEE. Trimming took 3 bases from V and 7 from J; bases not matched to a gene: 7. The table lists this clonotype with a few counts. Its antigen is unknown. General study findings and limits: Dominating the ex vivo response were TCR beta clonotypes that were CMV-specific and HLA-C-restricted.

The V and J genes are TRBV9 and TRBJ1-5, with 7 positions matching TRBD1. Material: CD8+ T cells from cultured PBMCs, obtained from culture after CMV antigen stimulation. This receptor was taken from a human donor in good health (CMV status not recorded). Some clones in this sample may be carry-over from other donors' samples. DNA for the CDR3: TGTGCCAGCAGCGCGAACAGGGGAGGACAGCCCCAGCATTTT. This translates into CASSANRGGQPQHF.